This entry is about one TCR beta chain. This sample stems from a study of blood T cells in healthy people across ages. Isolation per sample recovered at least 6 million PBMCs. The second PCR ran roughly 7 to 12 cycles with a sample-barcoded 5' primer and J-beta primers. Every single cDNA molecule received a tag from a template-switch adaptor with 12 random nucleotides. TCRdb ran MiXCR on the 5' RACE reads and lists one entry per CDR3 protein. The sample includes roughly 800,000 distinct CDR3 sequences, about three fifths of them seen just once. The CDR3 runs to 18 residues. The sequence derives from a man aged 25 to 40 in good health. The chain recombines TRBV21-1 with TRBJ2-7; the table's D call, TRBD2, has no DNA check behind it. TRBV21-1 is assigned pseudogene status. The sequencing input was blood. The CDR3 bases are TGTGCCAGCAGCAAATCCGAGTTAGCGGGGGAAAACCACTACGAGCAGTACTTC. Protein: CASSKSELAGENHYEQYF.